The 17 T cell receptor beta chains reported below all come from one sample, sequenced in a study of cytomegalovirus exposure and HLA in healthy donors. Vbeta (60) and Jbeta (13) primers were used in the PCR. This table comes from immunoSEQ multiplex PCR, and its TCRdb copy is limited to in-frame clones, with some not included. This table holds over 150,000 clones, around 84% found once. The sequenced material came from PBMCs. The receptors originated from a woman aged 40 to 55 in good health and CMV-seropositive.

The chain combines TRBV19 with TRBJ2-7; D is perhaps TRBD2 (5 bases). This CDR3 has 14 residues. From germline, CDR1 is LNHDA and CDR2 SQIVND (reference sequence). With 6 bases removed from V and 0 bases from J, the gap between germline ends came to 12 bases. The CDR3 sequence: CASRSRGSSYEQYF. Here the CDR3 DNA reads TGTGCCAGTAGATCCAGAGGGAGCTCCTACGAGCAGTACTTC.

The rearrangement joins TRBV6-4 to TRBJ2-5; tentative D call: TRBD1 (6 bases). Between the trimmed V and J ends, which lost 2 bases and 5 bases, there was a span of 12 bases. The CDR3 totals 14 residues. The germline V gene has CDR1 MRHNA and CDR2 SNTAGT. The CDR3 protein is CASSDLQGEETQYF. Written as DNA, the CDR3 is TGTGCCAGCAGTGACCTACAGGGTGAGGAGACCCAGTACTTC.

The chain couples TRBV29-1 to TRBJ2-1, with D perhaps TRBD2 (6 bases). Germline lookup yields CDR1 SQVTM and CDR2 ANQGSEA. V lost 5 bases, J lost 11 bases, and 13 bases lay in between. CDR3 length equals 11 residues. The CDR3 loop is CSVPGRGQQFF. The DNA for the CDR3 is TGCAGCGTTCCCGGGAGAGGTCAGCAGTTCTTC.

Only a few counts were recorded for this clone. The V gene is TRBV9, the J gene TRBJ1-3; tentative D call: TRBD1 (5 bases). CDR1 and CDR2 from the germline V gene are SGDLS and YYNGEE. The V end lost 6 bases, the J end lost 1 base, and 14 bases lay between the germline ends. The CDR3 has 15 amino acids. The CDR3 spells CASTLGGASGNTIYF. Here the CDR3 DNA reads TGTGCCAGCACCCTCGGGGGAGCTTCTGGAAACACCATATATTTT.

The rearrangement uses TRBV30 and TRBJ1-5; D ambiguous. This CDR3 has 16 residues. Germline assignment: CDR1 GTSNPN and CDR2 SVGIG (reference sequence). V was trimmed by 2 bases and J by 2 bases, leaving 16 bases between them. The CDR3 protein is CAWSSPLPGGNQPQHF. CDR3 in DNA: TGTGCCTGGAGTTCCCCCTTGCCCGGAGGCAATCAGCCCCAGCATTTT.

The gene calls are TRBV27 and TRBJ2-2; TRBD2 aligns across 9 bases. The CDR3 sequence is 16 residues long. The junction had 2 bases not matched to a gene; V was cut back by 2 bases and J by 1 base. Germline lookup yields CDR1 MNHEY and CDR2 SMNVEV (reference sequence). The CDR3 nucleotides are TGTGCCAGCAGTTTAACAGCGGGAGGGAACACCGGGGAGCTGTTTTTT. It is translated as CASSLTAGGNTGELFF.

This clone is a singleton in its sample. CDR3: CASSSTVAGGRGDTQYF. The DNA of the CDR3 is TGTGCCAGCAGCTCCACCGTAGCGGGAGGCCGCGGAGATACGCAGTATTTT. The V and J genes are TRBV9 and TRBJ2-3; TRBD2 aligns across 10 bases. The V and J ends lost 4 bases and 5 bases, in that order; junction bases with no gene match: 13. The CDR3 is 17 residues long. Germline V gene lookup returns CDR1 SGDLS and CDR2 YYNGEE.

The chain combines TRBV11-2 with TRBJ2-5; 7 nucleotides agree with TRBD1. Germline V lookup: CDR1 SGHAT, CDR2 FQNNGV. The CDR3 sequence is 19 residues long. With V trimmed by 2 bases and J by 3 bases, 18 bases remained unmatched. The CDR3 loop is CASSLRGPHTALRKETQYF. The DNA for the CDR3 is TGTGCCAGCAGCTTAAGGGGGCCTCACACAGCGTTAAGAAAAGAGACCCAGTACTTC.

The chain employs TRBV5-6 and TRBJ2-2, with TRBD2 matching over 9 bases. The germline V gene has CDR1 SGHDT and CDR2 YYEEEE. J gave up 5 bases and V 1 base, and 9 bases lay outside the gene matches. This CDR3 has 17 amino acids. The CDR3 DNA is TGTGCCAGCAGCTTGTTGGGAGTAGCGGGAGAGACCGGGGAGCTGTTTTTT. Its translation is CASSLLGVAGETGELFF.

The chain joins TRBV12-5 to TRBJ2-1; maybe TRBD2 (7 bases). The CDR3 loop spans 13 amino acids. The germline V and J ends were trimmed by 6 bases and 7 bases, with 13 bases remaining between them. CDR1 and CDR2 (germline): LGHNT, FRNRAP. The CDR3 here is CASGGGQFNEQFF. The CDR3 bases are TGTGCTAGTGGGGGGGGGCAGTTTAATGAGCAGTTCTTC.

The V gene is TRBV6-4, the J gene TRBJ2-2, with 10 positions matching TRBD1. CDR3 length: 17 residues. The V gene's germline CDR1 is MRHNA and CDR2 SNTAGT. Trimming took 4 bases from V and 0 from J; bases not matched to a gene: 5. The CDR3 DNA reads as TGTGCCAGCAGTGCCCACGGACAGGGGGCGAACACCGGGGAGCTGTTTTTT. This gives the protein CASSAHGQGANTGELFF.

The CDR3 loop reads CASSVAGAYNEQFF. The CDR3 DNA reads TGTGCCAGCAGCGTAGCGGGAGCCTACAATGAGCAGTTCTTC. V gene TRBV9 combines with J gene TRBJ2-1, with TRBD2 as a possible D gene (6 bases). Trimming removed 0 bases from V and 2 bases from J, with 6 bases in between. This CDR3 has 14 amino acids. CDR1 is SGDLS, CDR2 YYNGEE, per germline.

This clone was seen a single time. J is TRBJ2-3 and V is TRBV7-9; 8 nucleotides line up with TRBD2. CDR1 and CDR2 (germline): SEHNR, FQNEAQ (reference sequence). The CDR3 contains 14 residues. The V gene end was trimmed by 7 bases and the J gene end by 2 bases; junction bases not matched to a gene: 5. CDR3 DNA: TGTGCCAGCAAAGAAGCGGGGGTCACAGATACGCAGTATTTT. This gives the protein CASKEAGVTDTQYF.

The CDR3 DNA reads TGTGCCACCCAGCTTGTGCTTCGCCAGGGCAGCTATGGCTACACCTTC. Its translation: CATQLVLRQGSYGYTF. V and J are TRBV5-4 and TRBJ1-2, with D possibly matching TRBD1 (5 bases). Trimming took off 9 bases at V and 4 bases at J, with 25 bases between the two ends. The germline V gene encodes CDR1 SGHNT and CDR2 YYREEE (reference sequence). CDR3 length: 16 amino acids.

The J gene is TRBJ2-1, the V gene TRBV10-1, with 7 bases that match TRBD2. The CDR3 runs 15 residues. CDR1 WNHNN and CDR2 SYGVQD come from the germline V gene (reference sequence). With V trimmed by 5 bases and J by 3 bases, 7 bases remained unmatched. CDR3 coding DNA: TGCGCCAGCAGTAAACGACCGGGAGGCTACAATGAGCAGTTCTTC. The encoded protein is CASSKRPGGYNEQFF.

The CDR3 protein is CASSYSTASSGNTIYF. As DNA, the CDR3 is TGTGCCAGCAGTTACTCGACAGCTAGCTCTGGAAACACCATATATTTT. The chain has TRBV6-5 and TRBJ1-3; tentatively, D is TRBD1 (5 bases). Trimming removed 0 bases from V and 0 bases from J, with 9 bases in between. The CDR3 contains 16 residues. The V gene's germline CDR1 is MNHEY and CDR2 SVGAGI.

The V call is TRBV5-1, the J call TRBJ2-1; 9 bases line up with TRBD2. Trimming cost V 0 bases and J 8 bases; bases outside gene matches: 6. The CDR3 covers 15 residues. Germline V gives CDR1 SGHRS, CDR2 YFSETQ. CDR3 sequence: CASSLGSGRTHEQFF. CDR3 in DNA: TGCGCCAGCAGCTTGGGTAGCGGGAGAACCCATGAGCAGTTCTTC.